This T cell receptor beta chain was found in a study of CD8+CD57+ T cells in acquired aplastic anemia. In the study overall: Average DNA yield from sorted CD4+ and CD8+ cells was about 3 ug.

This clonotype has ten or more counts. Its antigen is still unknown. CDR3 and TCR beta VDJ profiling relied on genomic DNA as the template. TCRdb ran MiXCR on the reads and lists one entry per CDR3 protein. The sample holds fewer than 200,000 distinct CDR3 sequences, approximately 40% seen once. Trimming stripped 0 bases from V and 4 bases from J, with 9 bases between. In germline, CDR1 is LNHNV, CDR2 YYDKDF (reference sequence). This CDR3 is 15 amino acids long. General study points: Between patients and controls, around 31 CD8+ CDR3 sequences were found in common. Simpson's diversity of CD8+ cells was not significantly different in patients compared with controls.

The sequenced sample consisted of sorted CD4+, CD8+, or CD8+CD57+ T cells (not recorded which) from PBMCs. This TCR derives from a human donor in good health. This rearrangement joins TRBV15 to TRBJ1-4, with unresolved D. The CDR3 loop reads CATSRDGRFNEKLFF. The CDR3, as DNA: TGTGCCACCAGCAGAGATGGCCGGTTTAATGAAAAACTGTTTTTT.